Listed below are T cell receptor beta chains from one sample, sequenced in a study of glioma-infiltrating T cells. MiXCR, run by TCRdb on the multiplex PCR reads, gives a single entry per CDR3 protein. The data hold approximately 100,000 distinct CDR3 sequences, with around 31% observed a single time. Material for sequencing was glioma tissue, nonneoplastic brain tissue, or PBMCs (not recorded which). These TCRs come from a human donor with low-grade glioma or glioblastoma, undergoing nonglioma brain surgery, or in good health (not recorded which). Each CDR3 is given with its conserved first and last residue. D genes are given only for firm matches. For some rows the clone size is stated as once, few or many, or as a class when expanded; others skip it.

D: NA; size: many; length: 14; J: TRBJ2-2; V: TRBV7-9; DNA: TGTGCCAGCAGCTTAGCGGTAGGCACCGGGGAGCTGTTTTTT; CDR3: CASSLAVGTGELFF
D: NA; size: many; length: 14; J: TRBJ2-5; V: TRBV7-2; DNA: TGTGCCAGCAGCTTACACGGAAAGCGAGAGACCCAGTACTTC; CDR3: CASSLHGKRETQYF
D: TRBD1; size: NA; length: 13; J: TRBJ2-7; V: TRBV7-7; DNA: TGTGCTAGCAGCCCTGGGACAGGGGTCGAGCAGTACTTC; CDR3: CASSPGTGVEQYF
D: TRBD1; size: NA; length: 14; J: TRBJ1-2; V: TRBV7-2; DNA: TGTGCCAGCAGCTTGGGAGTTACAGGGGCCGGCTACACCTTC; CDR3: CASSLGVTGAGYTF
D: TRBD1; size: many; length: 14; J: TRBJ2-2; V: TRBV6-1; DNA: TGTGCCAGCAGCCGGGGACAGGTCTCCGGGGAGCTGTTTTTT; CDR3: CASSRGQVSGELFF
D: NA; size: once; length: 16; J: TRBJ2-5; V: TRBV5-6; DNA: TGTGCCAGCAGCTTGGCCCGCCGGGACCTCCAAGAGACCCAGTACTTC; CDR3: CASSLARRDLQETQYF
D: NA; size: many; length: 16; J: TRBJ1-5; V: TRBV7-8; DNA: TGTGCCAGCAGCCCGGGTGGGGGCCACAGCAATCAGCCCCAGCATTTT; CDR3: CASSPGGGHSNQPQHF
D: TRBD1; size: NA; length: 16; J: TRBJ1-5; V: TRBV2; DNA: TGTGCCAGCAGATCAGGACAGGGAGGAAGCAATCAGCCCGAGCATTTT; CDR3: CASRSGQGGSNQPEHF
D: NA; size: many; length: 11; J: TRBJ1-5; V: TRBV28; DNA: TGTGCCAGCAACAACAATCAGCCCCAGCATTTT; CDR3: CASNNNQPQHF
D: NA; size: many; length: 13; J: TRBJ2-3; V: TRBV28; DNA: TGTGCCTCAGGCGGCAGGGTAACAGATACGCAGTATTTT; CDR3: CASGGRVTDTQYF
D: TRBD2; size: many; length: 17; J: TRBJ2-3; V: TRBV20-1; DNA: TGCAGTGCTAGTCCTAGCGGGGGAAGAAGCAGCTCAGATACGCAGTATTTT; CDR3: CSASPSGGRSSSDTQYF
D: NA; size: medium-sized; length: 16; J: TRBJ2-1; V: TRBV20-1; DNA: TGCAGTGCTACCACCCGACCCGGGCCGGACTACAATGAGCAGTTCTTC; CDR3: CSATTRPGPDYNEQFF
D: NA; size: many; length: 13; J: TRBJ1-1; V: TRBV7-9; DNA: TGTGCCAGCAGCTGGGACGTGAACACTGAAGCTTTCTTT; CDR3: CASSWDVNTEAFF
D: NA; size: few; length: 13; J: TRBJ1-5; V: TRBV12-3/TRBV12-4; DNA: TGTGCCAGCAGTCGGAATTGGGATCAGCCCCAGCATTTT; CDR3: CASSRNWDQPQHF
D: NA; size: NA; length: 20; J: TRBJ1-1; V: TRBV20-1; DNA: TGCAGTGCTAGAGATTTAGGGGAAGGGGGGGGGGGCCGGCCCAACACTGAAGCTTTCTTT; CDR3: CSARDLGEGGGGRPNTEAFF
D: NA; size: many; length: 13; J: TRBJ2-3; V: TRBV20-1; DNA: TGCAGTGCCGTCTACGAAACCACAGATACGCAGTATTTT; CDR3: CSAVYETTDTQYF
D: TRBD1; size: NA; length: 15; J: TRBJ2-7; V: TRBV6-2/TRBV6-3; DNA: TGTGCCAGCAGTTACAGCCGGGACAGGGGGAACGAGCAGTACTTC; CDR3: CASSYSRDRGNEQYF
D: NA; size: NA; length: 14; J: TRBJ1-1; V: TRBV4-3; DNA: TGCGCCAGCAGTCTTGGTCGGGGGAACACTGGAGCTTTCTTT; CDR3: CASSLGRGNTGAFF
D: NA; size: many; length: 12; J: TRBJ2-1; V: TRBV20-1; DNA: TGCAGTGCTAGAGCGGGCTTGGATGAGCAGTTCTTC; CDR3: CSARAGLDEQFF
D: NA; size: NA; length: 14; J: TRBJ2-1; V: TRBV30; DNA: TGTGCCTGGGAGACCGGGACCTCCTACAATGAGCAGTTCTTC; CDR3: CAWETGTSYNEQFF
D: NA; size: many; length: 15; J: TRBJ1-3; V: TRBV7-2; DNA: TGTGCCAGCAGCTTGGACGGATACTCTGGAAACACCATATATTTT; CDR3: CASSLDGYSGNTIYF
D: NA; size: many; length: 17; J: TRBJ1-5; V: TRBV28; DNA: TGTGCCAGCAGCTCCTACCAGACGGACTATAGCAATCAGCCCCAGCATTTT; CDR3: CASSSYQTDYSNQPQHF